A few counts support the clone carrying this T cell receptor beta chain. Time point in this sample: cycle 4 day 1 (C4D1), after 6 weeks of nivolumab. Every patient was affected by relapse after autologous stem cell transplantation, while exposure to brentuximab vedotin was not uniform. Applied to thawed PBMCs, magnetic negative selection was the method used to isolate CD8+ T cells. The data belong to a study of PD-1 blockade in classical Hodgkin lymphoma. Sequencing was performed with immunoSEQ multiplex PCR; in TCRdb, only in-frame clones are kept and a portion is missing. In the table there are some 8,000 clones, about four fifths of which are singletons. V shed 0 bases and J shed 5 bases, with 10 bases lying between them. CDR1 and CDR2 from the germline V gene are SNHLY and FYNNEI. The CDR3 has 14 amino acids.

The starting material was CD8+ T cells from blood, obtained before the fourth cycle of nivolumab. This sequence originates from a human donor with classical Hodgkin lymphoma. The chain recombines TRBV2 with TRBJ1-2; no definite D call. As DNA, the CDR3 is TGTGCCAGCAGTGAAGCCGGGCCACTTTATGGCTACACCTTC. Translating it yields CASSEAGPLYGYTF.